The clone carrying this T cell receptor (beta chain) was counted between two and nine times. No antigen is known for it. The data are from a study of T cell repertoires and HLA-DP antigens. Study background: Transduced HeLa cells presented HLA-DP to CD4+ T cells. Alloantigens: one with one groove difference and one with around 9 differences versus self. General study results and limits: Clones undetected before culture averaged about 33% against one allele and around 50% against the other.

The CDR3 sequence is 14 residues long. Germline V gene data show CDR1 as MNHEY and CDR2 as SVGAGI. Trimming pared 2 bases from V and 4 bases from J, leaving 9 bases between. Some clones are missing from TCRdb's copy, which holds only in-frame ones; the method was immunoSEQ multiplex PCR. The sample consists of around 90,000 clones, 86% of them appearing once. The receptor was derived from a man aged 50 to 59 in good health and CMV-seronegative. The chain combines TRBV6-5 with TRBJ1-5; D is ambiguous. What was sequenced was CD4+ T cells from PBMCs. This CDR3 is CASSYLPLNQPQHF. Written as DNA, the CDR3 is TGTGCCAGCAGTTACCTACCCCTTAATCAGCCCCAGCATTTT.